This T cell receptor beta chain stems from a study of vaccination effects on CD4 cells after COVID-19. TCRdb's table, derived via immunoSEQ multiplex PCR, lists solely in-frame clones and lacks some. This table has some 28,000 clones, 65% appearing once. Following culture for approximately 11 days, CD4+ T cells were isolated. IL-2 medium was substituted for half the medium on days 3 and 7. With regard to this clone: Its target is not known.

This receptor was identified in a human donor who received a COVID-19 vaccine. Source: CD4+ T cells from PBMCs cultured without peptide, taken before COVID-19 vaccination.

The CDR3 sequence is CASRKTGSTEQYF. CDR3 DNA: TGTGCCAGCAGAAAGACAGGGAGTACCGAGCAGTACTTC. The chain couples TRBV6-5 to TRBJ2-7, with 7 bases that match TRBD1. The J segment lost 6 bases and the V segment lost 6 bases, leaving 8 bases of the junction unmatched. The germline gives CDR1 MNHEY, CDR2 SVGAGI. The CDR3 sequence is 13 residues long.